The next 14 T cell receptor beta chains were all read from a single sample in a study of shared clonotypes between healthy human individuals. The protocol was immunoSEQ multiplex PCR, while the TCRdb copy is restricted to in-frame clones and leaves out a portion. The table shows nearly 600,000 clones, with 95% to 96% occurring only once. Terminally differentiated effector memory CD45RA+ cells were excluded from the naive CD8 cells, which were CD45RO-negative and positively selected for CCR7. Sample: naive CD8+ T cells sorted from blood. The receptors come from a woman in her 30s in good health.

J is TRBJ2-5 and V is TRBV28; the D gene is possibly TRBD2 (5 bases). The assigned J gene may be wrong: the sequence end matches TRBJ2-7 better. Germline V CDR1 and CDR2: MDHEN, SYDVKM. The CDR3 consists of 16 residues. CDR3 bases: TGTGCCAGCAGTTTTGGTAGGGAGTCCTTGGCCTACGAGCAGTACTTC. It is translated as CASSFGRESLAYEQYF.

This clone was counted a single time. The CDR3 region has the DNA TGTGCCAGCACAGGGACAGGGAATCAGCCCCAGCATTTT. Its translation is CASTGTGNQPQHF. The chain employs TRBV28 and TRBJ1-5, with TRBD1 identical over 9 bases. J gave up 4 bases and V 7 bases, and 2 bases lay outside the gene matches. Germline values: CDR1 MDHEN, CDR2 SYDVKM. This CDR3 has 13 amino acids.

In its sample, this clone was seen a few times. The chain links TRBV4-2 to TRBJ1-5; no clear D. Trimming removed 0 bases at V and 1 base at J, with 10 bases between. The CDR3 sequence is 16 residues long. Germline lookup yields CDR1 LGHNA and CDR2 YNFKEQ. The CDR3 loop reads CASSQEHTRSNQPQHF. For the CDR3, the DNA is TGTGCCAGCAGCCAAGAACACACACGGAGCAATCAGCCCCAGCATTTT.

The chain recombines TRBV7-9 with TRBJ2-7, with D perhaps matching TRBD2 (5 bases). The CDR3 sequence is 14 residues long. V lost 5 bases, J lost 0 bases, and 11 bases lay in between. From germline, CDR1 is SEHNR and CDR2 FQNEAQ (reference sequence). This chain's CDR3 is CASSQTGSSYEQYF. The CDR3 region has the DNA TGTGCCAGCAGCCAGACGGGGAGCTCCTACGAGCAGTACTTC.

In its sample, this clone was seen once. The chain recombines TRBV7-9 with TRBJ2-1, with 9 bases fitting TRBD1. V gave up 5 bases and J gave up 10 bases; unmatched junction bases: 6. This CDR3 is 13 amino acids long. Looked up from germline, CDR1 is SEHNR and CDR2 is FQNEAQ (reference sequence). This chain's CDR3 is CASSIPGQGEQFF. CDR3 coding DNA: TGTGCCAGCAGCATCCCGGGACAGGGCGAGCAGTTCTTC.

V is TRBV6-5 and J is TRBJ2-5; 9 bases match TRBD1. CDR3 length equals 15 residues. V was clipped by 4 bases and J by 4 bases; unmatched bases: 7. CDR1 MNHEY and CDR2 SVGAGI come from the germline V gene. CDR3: CASSLWDRDGETQYF. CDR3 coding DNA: TGTGCCAGCAGTTTATGGGACAGGGATGGAGAGACCCAGTACTTC.

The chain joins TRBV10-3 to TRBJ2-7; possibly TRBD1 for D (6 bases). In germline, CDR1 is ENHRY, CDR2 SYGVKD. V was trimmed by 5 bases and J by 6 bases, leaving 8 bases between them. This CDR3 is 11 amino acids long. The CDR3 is CAISPGAEQYF. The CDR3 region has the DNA TGTGCCATCAGTCCAGGGGCCGAGCAGTACTTC.

This CDR3 reads CAISEEGAAFGNTIYF. The CDR3 coding sequence is TGTGCCATCAGTGAGGAAGGGGCGGCGTTCGGAAACACCATATATTTT. This chain links TRBV10-3 with TRBJ1-3, with D possibly being TRBD1 (5 bases). V gave up 2 bases and J gave up 4 bases, with 15 bases separating them. This CDR3 has 16 amino acids. Germline CDR1 reads ENHRY; CDR2 reads SYGVKD.

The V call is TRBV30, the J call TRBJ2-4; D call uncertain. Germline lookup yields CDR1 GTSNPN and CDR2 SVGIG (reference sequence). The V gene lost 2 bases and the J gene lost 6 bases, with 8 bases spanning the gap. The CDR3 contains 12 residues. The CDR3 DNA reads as TGTGCCTGGAGTTTGGCTACAAACATTCAGTACTTC. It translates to CAWSLATNIQYF.

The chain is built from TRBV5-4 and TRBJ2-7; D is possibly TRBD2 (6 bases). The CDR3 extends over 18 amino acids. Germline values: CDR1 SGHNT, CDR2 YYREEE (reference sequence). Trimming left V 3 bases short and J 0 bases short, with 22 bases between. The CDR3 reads CASSWRGLTGGSSYEQYF. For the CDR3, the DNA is TGTGCCAGCAGCTGGAGAGGACTGACCGGGGGTAGCTCCTACGAGCAGTACTTC.

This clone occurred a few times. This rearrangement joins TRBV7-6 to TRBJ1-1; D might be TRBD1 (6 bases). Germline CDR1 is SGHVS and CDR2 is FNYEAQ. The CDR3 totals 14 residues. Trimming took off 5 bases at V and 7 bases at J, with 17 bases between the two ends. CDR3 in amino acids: CASSKDRDTSEAFF. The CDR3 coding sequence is TGTGCCAGCAGCAAAGACCGGGACACTAGTGAAGCTTTCTTT. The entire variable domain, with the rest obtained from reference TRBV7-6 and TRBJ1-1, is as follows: GAGVSQSPRYKVTKRGQDVALRCDPISGHVSLYWYRQALGQGPEFLTYFNYEAQQDKSGLPNDRFSAERPEGSISTLTIQRTEQRDSAMYRCASSKDRDTSEAFFGQGTRLTVV.

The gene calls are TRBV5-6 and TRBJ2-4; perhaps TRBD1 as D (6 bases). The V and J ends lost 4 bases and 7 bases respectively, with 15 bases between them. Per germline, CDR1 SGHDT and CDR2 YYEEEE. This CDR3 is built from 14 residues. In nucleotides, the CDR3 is TGTGCCAGCAGCCAGGGGAATGTTAGGAACATTCAGTACTTC. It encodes CASSQGNVRNIQYF.

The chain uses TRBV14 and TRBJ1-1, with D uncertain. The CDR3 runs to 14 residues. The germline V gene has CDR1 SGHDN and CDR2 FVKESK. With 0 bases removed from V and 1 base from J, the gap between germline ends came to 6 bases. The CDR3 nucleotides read TGTGCCAGCAGCCAAGATTTCCGGAACACTGAAGCTTTCTTT. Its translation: CASSQDFRNTEAFF.

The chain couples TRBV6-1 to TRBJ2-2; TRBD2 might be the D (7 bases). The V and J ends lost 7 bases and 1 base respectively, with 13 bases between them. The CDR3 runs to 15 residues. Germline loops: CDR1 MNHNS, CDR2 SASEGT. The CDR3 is CASNGLGGNTGELFF. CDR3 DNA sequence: TGTGCCAGCAACGGACTAGGGGGGAACACCGGGGAGCTGTTTTTT.